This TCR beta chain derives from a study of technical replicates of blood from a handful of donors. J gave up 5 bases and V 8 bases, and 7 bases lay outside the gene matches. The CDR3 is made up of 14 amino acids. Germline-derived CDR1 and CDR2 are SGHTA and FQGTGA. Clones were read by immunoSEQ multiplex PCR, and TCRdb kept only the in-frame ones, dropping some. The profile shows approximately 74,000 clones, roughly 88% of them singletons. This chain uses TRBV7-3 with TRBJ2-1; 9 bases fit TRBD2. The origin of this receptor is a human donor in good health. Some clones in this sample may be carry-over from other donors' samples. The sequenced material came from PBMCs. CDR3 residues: CASAAGGPHNEQFF. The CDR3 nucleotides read TGTGCCAGCGCCGCGGGAGGGCCCCACAATGAGCAGTTCTTC.